These 30 T cell receptor beta chains came from one sample sequenced in a study of blood T cell repertoires in COVID-19. Data came from immunoSEQ multiplex PCR; TCRdb stores just in-frame clones and leaves some out. The table has 150,000 to 200,000 clones, roughly 82% seen once. The sequenced sample was PBMCs or T cells enriched from blood (not recorded which). These receptors were obtained from a woman aged 25-40 years who had recovered from COVID-19.

The chain is built from TRBV29-1 and TRBJ2-7; 12 positions agree with TRBD1. The CDR3 loop spans 14 amino acids. Germline-derived CDR1 and CDR2 are SQVTM and ANQGSEA. Trimming removed 7 bases from V and 3 bases from J; junction bases left unmatched: 7. CDR3 DNA sequence: TGCAGCGCCGGGACAGGGGGCGCGATCTACGAGCAGTACTTC. Translation gives CSAGTGGAIYEQYF.

CDR3 in DNA: TGTGCCAGCAGTTTTGAGCAGGGCTATAATTCACCCCTCCACTTT. The encoded protein is CASSFEQGYNSPLHF. The V call is TRBV28, the J call TRBJ1-6, with D maybe TRBD1 (5 bases). Germline lookup yields CDR1 MDHEN and CDR2 SYDVKM. V shed 3 bases and J shed 3 bases, with 9 bases lying between them. The CDR3 totals 15 residues.

J is TRBJ1-1 and V is TRBV2, with no clear D. Germline V gene lookup returns CDR1 SNHLY and CDR2 FYNNEI. Trimming took 8 bases from V and 1 from J, leaving 11 bases between them. There are 13 residues in the CDR3. DNA of the CDR3: TGTGCCAGCTCGATCGACACGAACACTGAAGCTTTCTTT. It encodes CASSIDTNTEAFF.

CDR3 amino acids: CASSFGGATSYEQYF. The DNA of the CDR3 is TGCGCCAGCAGCTTCGGGGGGGCGACCTCCTACGAGCAGTACTTC. The chain carries TRBV5-1 and TRBJ2-7; 8 bases are shared with TRBD2. The CDR3 totals 15 residues. The germline V gene has CDR1 SGHRS and CDR2 YFSETQ. J gave up 0 bases and V 2 bases, and 4 bases lay outside the gene matches.

V is TRBV12-5 and J is TRBJ2-3; D may be TRBD2 (5 bases). Trimming cost V 7 bases and J 2 bases, with 19 bases left between them. CDR3 length equals 16 residues. CDR1 and CDR2 from the germline V gene are LGHNT and FRNRAP. The DNA for the CDR3 is TGTGCTAGTGCTCCCGGGGATACCGCCAACACAGATACGCAGTATTTT. It translates to CASAPGDTANTDTQYF.

The rearrangement joins TRBV12-3 or TRBV12-4 to TRBJ1-2; 7 bases fit TRBD1. The junction had 5 bases not matched to a gene; V was cut back by 8 bases and J by 2 bases. The CDR3 covers 13 residues. CDR3 sequence (DNA): TGTGCCAGCGCAGGGGGTCCCAACTATGGCTACACCTTC. It specifies CASAGGPNYGYTF.

The chain links TRBV4-2 to TRBJ2-7; 7 positions agree with TRBD2. The CDR3 covers 15 residues. Germline assignment: CDR1 LGHNA and CDR2 YNFKEQ. Unmatched junction bases numbered 3, after V lost 0 bases and J lost 1 base. Written as DNA, the CDR3 is TGTGCCAGCAGCCAAGAAACTAGCGCTTCCTACGAGCAGTACTTC. Its translation is CASSQETSASYEQYF.

The chain links TRBV11-2 to TRBJ1-1; no reliable D call. V dropped 3 bases and J dropped 0 bases, with 5 bases sitting between them. Germline V gene data show CDR1 as SGHAT and CDR2 as FQNNGV. The length of the CDR3 is 13 residues. This CDR3 reads CASSLQMNTEAFF. The CDR3 nucleotides are TGTGCCAGCAGCTTGCAGATGAACACTGAAGCTTTCTTT.

This clone has just a few counts. The V call is TRBV13, the J call TRBJ2-7; 9 positions agree with TRBD2. Trimming cost V 7 bases and J 2 bases; bases outside gene matches: 12. The germline gives CDR1 PRHDT, CDR2 FYEKMQ (reference sequence). The CDR3 runs 16 residues. The CDR3 loop reads CASNERGAGGAYEQYF. DNA of the CDR3: TGTGCCAGCAACGAAAGGGGAGCGGGAGGTGCCTACGAGCAGTACTTC.

This clone was detected only once. This chain uses TRBV5-4 with TRBJ1-4; a possible D gene is TRBD1 (6 bases). Per the germline V gene, CDR1 is SGHNT and CDR2 is YYREEE (reference sequence). Trimming took off 5 bases at V and 5 bases at J, with 13 bases between the two ends. This CDR3 spans 14 amino acids. The CDR3 DNA reads as TGTGCCAGCAGTCAAGGGGGGGAAAATGAAAAACTGTTTTTT. Amino acids: CASSQGGENEKLFF.

V and J are TRBV7-2 and TRBJ1-2; TRBD1 is a possible D gene (6 bases). Deletions cut 4 bases from V and 1 base from J, with 10 bases between. The CDR3 has 14 amino acids. Germline lookup yields CDR1 SGHTA and CDR2 FQGNSA. In DNA, the CDR3 is TGTGCCAGCAGCTGGACAGCGGTTAACTATGGCTACACCTTC. Translating it yields CASSWTAVNYGYTF.

In this sample, this clone turned up a few times. V usage is TRBV10-3 and J usage is TRBJ1-2, with 9 bases aligning to TRBD1. This CDR3 region has 14 residues. CDR1 ENHRY and CDR2 SYGVKD come from the germline V gene. Trimming removed 3 bases from V and 6 bases from J; junction bases left unmatched: 5. The CDR3 loop is CAISEWGTGNGYTF. DNA for the CDR3: TGTGCCATCAGTGAATGGGGGACAGGGAATGGCTACACCTTC.

The chain links TRBV19 to TRBJ2-7; D is undetermined. The germline V gene has CDR1 LNHDA and CDR2 SQIVND (reference sequence). V was clipped by 5 bases and J by 4 bases, with 15 bases between them. The CDR3 extends over 14 amino acids. The DNA for the CDR3 is TGTGCCAGTAGTTCTCCCTCACTCGGGTACGAGCAGTACTTC. It translates to CASSSPSLGYEQYF.

This chain joins TRBV5-6 and TRBJ1-1, with 10 nucleotides matching TRBD1. This CDR3 contains 14 residues. CDR1 is SGHDT and CDR2 is YYEEEE in the germline V gene. After removal of 4 bases from V and 1 base from J, the junction contained 1 base not matched to a gene. The CDR3 reads CASSRTGGNTEAFF. CDR3 coding DNA: TGTGCCAGCAGCCGGACAGGGGGGAACACTGAAGCTTTCTTT. The whole variable domain, remainder taken from reference TRBV5-6 and TRBJ1-1, is DAGVTQSPTHLIKTRGQQVTLRCSPKSGHDTVSWYQQALGQGPQFIFQYYEEEERQRGNFPDRFSGHQFPNYSSELNVNALLLGDSALYLCASSRTGGNTEAFFGQGTRLTVV.

The rearrangement joins TRBV7-9 to TRBJ1-3; TRBD1 is a possible D gene (6 bases). Germline CDR1 reads SEHNR; CDR2 reads FQNEAQ (reference sequence). The CDR3 sequence is 15 residues long. Trimming removed 4 bases from V and 2 bases from J, with 12 bases in between. CDR3 DNA sequence: TGTGCCAGCAGCTCGATCAGGGGACCTGGAAACACCATATATTTT. Translated: CASSSIRGPGNTIYF. The whole variable domain, remainder taken from reference TRBV7-9 and TRBJ1-3, is DTGVSQNPRHKITKRGQNVTFRCDPISEHNRLYWYRQTLGQGPEFLTYFQNEAQLEKSRLLSDRFSAERPKGSFSTLEIQRTEQGDSAMYLCASSSIRGPGNTIYFGEGSWLTVV.

Details on this clone: At one end, the junction sequence differs from germline, possibly due to a read error. V and J are TRBV5-4 and TRBJ2-7, with D maybe TRBD2 (6 bases). This CDR3 has 12 residues. In germline, CDR1 is SGHNT, CDR2 YYREEE (reference sequence). CDR3 region: CASSSTGTHGVF. The CDR3 nucleotides are TGTGCCAGCAGCTCGACCGGGACTCATGGGGTCTTC. The whole variable domain, filled in from reference TRBV5-4 and TRBJ2-7, reads ETGVTQSPTHLIKTRGQQVTLRCSSQSGHNTVSWYQQALGQGPQFIFQYYREEENGRGNFPPRFSGLQFPNYSSELNVNALELDDSALYLCASSSTGTHGVFGPGTRLTVT.

The CDR3 DNA reads TGTGCCAGTACTCTACAGGGTGCGAGCACTGAAGCTTTCTTT. Its protein product is CASTLQGASTEAFF. The chain carries TRBV19 and TRBJ1-1; D is perhaps TRBD1 (6 bases). The germline V gene has CDR1 LNHDA and CDR2 SQIVND (reference sequence). The CDR3 length is 14 residues. V gave up 7 bases and J gave up 4 bases, with 16 bases separating them.

The chain uses TRBV5-4 and TRBJ2-7; a weak D match, TRBD2 (6 bases). The CDR3 runs to 15 residues. Germline CDR1 is SGHNT and CDR2 is YYREEE (reference sequence). Trimming took off 4 bases at V and 9 bases at J, with 23 bases between the two ends. CDR3 sequence (DNA): TGTGCCAGCAGCCTTCCCGGGACTTGGGAAGACGGGCAGTACTTC. It codes for CASSLPGTWEDGQYF. Variable domain in full (rest from reference TRBV5-4 and TRBJ2-7): ETGVTQSPTHLIKTRGQQVTLRCSSQSGHNTVSWYQQALGQGPQFIFQYYREEENGRGNFPPRFSGLQFPNYSSELNVNALELDDSALYLCASSLPGTWEDGQYFGPGTRLTVT.

This clone has only one observation. V gene TRBV7-2 combines with J gene TRBJ2-5; weak D call: TRBD2 (6 bases). CDR3 length: 14 residues. Trimming took off 6 bases at V and 3 bases at J, with 14 bases between the two ends. The germline CDR1 and CDR2 sequences are SGHTA and FQGNSA. CDR3 residues: CASRKWTGEETQYF. The CDR3 DNA reads as TGTGCCAGCAGAAAGTGGACGGGGGAAGAGACCCAGTACTTC.

This chain joins TRBV29-1 and TRBJ2-7; 8 positions match TRBD1. The CDR3 has 13 amino acids. CDR1 is SQVTM, CDR2 ANQGSEA, per germline. The V segment lost 3 bases and the J segment 4 bases; nucleotides outside the gene matches: 5. The CDR3 DNA follows: TGCAGCGTTGAGGACAGGGAGGCGTACGAGCAGTACTTC. Translating it yields CSVEDREAYEQYF.

This sequence joins TRBV19 and TRBJ2-7; perhaps TRBD2 as D (6 bases). The length of the CDR3 is 13 residues. Trimming took off 3 bases at V and 2 bases at J, with 8 bases between the two ends. Per the germline V gene, CDR1 is LNHDA and CDR2 is SQIVND (reference sequence). The CDR3 DNA is TGTGCCAGTAGTATGGGACTTACCTACGAGCAGTACTTC. Amino acids: CASSMGLTYEQYF.

J is TRBJ1-5 and V is TRBV27; 7 positions match TRBD1. Germline loops: CDR1 MNHEY, CDR2 SMNVEV (reference sequence). V lost 7 bases to trimming and J lost 0 bases; unmatched junction nucleotides: 3. The CDR3 extends over 14 amino acids. The CDR3 is CASKRQGSNQPQHF. The CDR3 DNA reads as TGTGCCAGCAAAAGACAGGGTAGCAATCAGCCCCAGCATTTT.

In its sample, this clone was seen a few times. V usage is TRBV28 and J usage is TRBJ2-1, with a possible D match to TRBD1 (7 bases). Trimming shortened V by 4 bases and J by 4 bases, and 11 bases separated the two germline ends. The CDR3 has 14 amino acids. From germline, CDR1 is MDHEN and CDR2 SYDVKM. CDR3 nucleotide sequence: TGTGCCAGCAGTTGGCGGGACAGTTACAATGAGCAGTTCTTC. It specifies CASSWRDSYNEQFF.

The chain has TRBV7-9 and TRBJ2-7, with 8 bases identical to TRBD1. CDR1 and CDR2 (germline): SEHNR, FQNEAQ (reference sequence). The CDR3 consists of 15 residues. Germline trimming cut 4 bases from V and 3 bases from J; bases unmatched to any gene: 8. This CDR3 reads CASSSDRGPGYEQYF. In DNA, the CDR3 is TGTGCCAGCAGCTCTGACAGGGGTCCGGGCTACGAGCAGTACTTC. The full variable domain, completed using reference TRBV7-9 and TRBJ2-7, is DTGVSQNPRHKITKRGQNVTFRCDPISEHNRLYWYRQTLGQGPEFLTYFQNEAQLEKSRLLSDRFSAERPKGSFSTLEIQRTEQGDSAMYLCASSSDRGPGYEQYFGPGTRLTVT.

The chain combines TRBV24-1 with TRBJ2-1, with D possibly being TRBD2 (7 bases). V shed 3 bases and J shed 14 bases, with 25 bases lying between them. The CDR3 loop spans 16 amino acids. Germline CDR1 KGHDR, CDR2 SFDVKD. CDR3 residues: CATSDLRRGGASRKFF. CDR3 in DNA: TGTGCCACCAGTGATCTCCGACGAGGGGGGGCGTCACGGAAGTTCTTC.

The chain has TRBV7-8 and TRBJ2-4; maybe TRBD1 (5 bases). From germline, CDR1 is SGHVS and CDR2 FQNEAQ. V lost 5 bases to trimming and J lost 3 bases, with 14 bases between them. CDR3 length: 15 residues. In DNA form, the CDR3 reads TGTGCCAGCAGCCCCCAGGAAAGGGGCAAAAACATTCAGTACTTC. This gives the protein CASSPQERGKNIQYF.

The rearrangement links TRBV7-3 to TRBJ2-7; 7 bases line up with TRBD2. J was trimmed by 6 bases and V by 4 bases; bases with no gene match: 12. Germline V gene data show CDR1 as SGHTA and CDR2 as FQGTGA. This CDR3 has 15 amino acids. The CDR3 DNA follows: TGTGCCAGCAGCTCGGGGGGTCTAACTGTAGGCGAGCAGTACTTC. Its protein is CASSSGGLTVGEQYF.

This clone was detected only a few times. This chain uses TRBV7-2 with TRBJ1-2; D gene unclear. V shed 4 bases and J shed 3 bases, with 9 bases lying between them. CDR3 length equals 13 residues. The germline V gene encodes CDR1 SGHTA and CDR2 FQGNSA. CDR3 in amino acids: CASSSQPDYGYTF. CDR3 DNA sequence: TGTGCCAGCAGCTCACAGCCTGACTATGGCTACACCTTC.

The chain links TRBV4-1 to TRBJ2-1; 7 bases align to TRBD2. Trimming removed 6 bases from V and 9 bases from J; junction bases left unmatched: 17. The V gene's germline CDR1 is MGHRA and CDR2 YSYEKL. The CDR3 spans 16 residues. The CDR3 DNA follows: TGCGCCAGCAGAAACCCGCTAGCGGTGGACACCGGTGAGCAGTTCTTC. This translates into CASRNPLAVDTGEQFF.

The gene calls are TRBV5-1 and TRBJ2-7, with a weak D call TRBD1 (6 bases). V shed 1 base and J shed 4 bases, with 15 bases lying between them. This CDR3 comprises 15 residues. Germline loops: CDR1 SGHRS, CDR2 YFSETQ. CDR3: CASSLRSGAEYEQYF. As DNA, the CDR3 is TGCGCCAGCAGCTTGAGGTCAGGGGCAGAGTACGAGCAGTACTTC.